Each of the 20 T cell receptor beta chains below was sequenced from the same sample in a study of blood T cell repertoires in COVID-19. The method was immunoSEQ multiplex PCR; TCRdb's version includes in-frame clones alone and lacks a portion of them. Altogether approximately 220,000 clones are present, approximately 86% being singletons, with the ten largest covering about 4%. Sequencing used PBMCs or T cells enriched from blood (not recorded which). The receptors stem from a woman aged 25 to 45 who had been exposed to COVID-19.

The J gene is TRBJ2-1, the V gene TRBV11-2, with TRBD2 matching 8 bases. The CDR3 loop spans 16 amino acids. Germline assignment: CDR1 SGHAT and CDR2 FQNNGV. The ends lost 0 bases at V and 4 bases at J; junction bases unmatched: 5. The DNA for the CDR3 is TGTGCCAGCAGCTTAGATGAGACTAGCGTTTACAATGAGCAGTTCTTC. This translates into CASSLDETSVYNEQFF.

The CDR3 loop reads CASSNGVGYGYTF. The CDR3 DNA reads TGTGCCAGCAGCAACGGGGTGGGCTATGGCTACACCTTC. The rearrangement links TRBV6-5 to TRBJ1-2, with D uncertain. Germline-derived CDR1 and CDR2 are MNHEY and SVGAGI. This CDR3 is 13 amino acids long. The germline V and J ends were trimmed by 6 bases and 4 bases, with 12 bases remaining between them.

This rearrangement joins TRBV2 to TRBJ2-5; maybe TRBD1 (6 bases). Trimming pared 2 bases from V and 5 bases from J, leaving 15 bases between. The length of the CDR3 is 15 residues. CDR1 and CDR2 from the germline V gene are SNHLY and FYNNEI. The CDR3 DNA is TGTGCCAGCAGTGAATGGTACAGGGATGGCGAGACCCAGTACTTC. Protein: CASSEWYRDGETQYF.

This chain uses TRBV5-1 with TRBJ2-2; 8 bases agree with TRBD2. The trim removed 1 base at V and 2 bases at J, leaving 4 bases unmatched. This CDR3 has 16 amino acids. Germline CDR1 SGHRS, CDR2 YFSETQ. The CDR3 loop reads CASSLMAGGNTGELFF. DNA of the CDR3: TGCGCCAGCAGCTTGATGGCGGGGGGCAACACCGGGGAGCTGTTTTTT.

V gene TRBV5-1 combines with J gene TRBJ1-2; D call uncertain. The CDR3 is 14 amino acids. V lost 4 bases, J lost 8 bases, and 18 bases lay in between. CDR1 is SGHRS, CDR2 YFSETQ, per germline. The CDR3 region has the DNA TGCGCCAGCAGCCCCGACGGGTTTGGTAGCGGCTACACCTTC. It translates to CASSPDGFGSGYTF.

The chain links TRBV19 to TRBJ1-4; D gene unclear. Trimming took off 4 bases at V and 0 bases at J, with 9 bases between the two ends. Looked up from germline, CDR1 is LNHDA and CDR2 is SQIVND (reference sequence). The CDR3 totals 15 residues. The CDR3 sequence is CASSTGATTNEKLFF. CDR3 in DNA: TGTGCCAGTAGTACGGGTGCAACAACTAATGAAAAACTGTTTTTT. Drawing the rest from reference TRBV19 and TRBJ1-4, the complete variable domain is DGGITQSPKYLFRKEGQNVTLSCEQNLNHDAMYWYRQDPGQGLRLIYYSQIVNDFQKGDIAEGYSVSREKKESFPLTVTSAQKNPTAFYLCASSTGATTNEKLFFGSGTQLSVL.

The J gene is TRBJ2-3, the V gene TRBV14; TRBD2 aligns across 7 bases. V shed 0 bases and J 6 bases; nucleotides not matched to a gene: 12. CDR3 length: 17 amino acids. Germline V gene sequence: CDR1 SGHDN, CDR2 FVKESK. The CDR3 DNA sequence: TGTGCCAGCAGCCAAGATCTCCTAGCGGCTGGGGAGGATACGCAGTATTTT. This gives the protein CASSQDLLAAGEDTQYF.

This clone came up a few times. The CDR3 DNA sequence: TGTGCCATCAGTGAGCCACCCGGGACTCCTGTTGTTCAAAACATTCAGTACTTC. This gives the protein CAISEPPGTPVVQNIQYF. This sequence joins TRBV10-3 and TRBJ2-4; perhaps TRBD2 as D (6 bases). V was pared by 2 bases and J by 5 bases, with 22 bases between. The CDR3 runs 18 residues. Germline values: CDR1 ENHRY, CDR2 SYGVKD.

CDR3 sequence reads: CASSRPGTSANNEQFF. CDR3 DNA: TGTGCCAGCAGTAGACCCGGGACTAGCGCCAACAATGAGCAGTTCTTC. The genes are TRBV6-2 or TRBV6-3 and TRBJ2-1, with 10 bases fitting TRBD2. V lost 5 bases to trimming and J lost 5 bases; unmatched junction nucleotides: 9. CDR3 size: 16 residues. Looked up from germline, CDR1 is MNHEY and CDR2 is SVGEGT.

The chain employs TRBV12-3 or TRBV12-4 and TRBJ2-5; possible D gene TRBD2, 5 bases. V was clipped by 5 bases and J by 5 bases, with 9 bases between them. The CDR3 has 12 amino acids. DNA for the CDR3: TGTGCCAGCAGTAAACCGGGGGAGACCCAGTACTTC. This sequence encodes CASSKPGETQYF.

The CDR3 coding sequence is TGCAGTGCCGGGGCCTACAATGAGCAGTTCTTC. As protein: CSAGAYNEQFF. V is TRBV20-1 and J is TRBJ2-1, with D perhaps matching TRBD2 (5 bases). Trimming cost V 6 bases and J 2 bases, with 5 bases left between them. Per germline, CDR1 DFQATT and CDR2 SNEGSKA (reference sequence). This CDR3 has 11 amino acids.

The chain carries TRBV6-5 and TRBJ2-5, with D perhaps matching TRBD1 (6 bases). Germline-derived CDR1 and CDR2 are MNHEY and SVGAGI. V lost 2 bases and J 2 bases, leaving 12 bases between the germline ends. CDR3 length: 15 amino acids. CDR3 bases: TGTGCCAGCAGTTACGCAGGGGCACAACAAGAGACCCAGTACTTC. This encodes CASSYAGAQQETQYF.

The CDR3 nucleotides read TGTGCCAGCAGGCAGGCGACAGGGGCCTACTATGGCTACACCTTC. This translates into CASRQATGAYYGYTF. The rearrangement uses TRBV4-2 and TRBJ1-2; TRBD1 agrees at 8 bases. Germline V gives CDR1 LGHNA, CDR2 YNFKEQ. V lost 6 bases and J lost 3; bases outside the gene matches: 9. The CDR3 spans 15 residues.

This clone was counted once. The gene calls are TRBV3-1 (or the pseudogene TRBV3-2) and TRBJ1-4; D not resolved. The germline V gene encodes CDR1 LGHDT and CDR2 YNNKEL (reference sequence). Trimming took 5 bases from V and 6 from J, leaving 13 bases between them. The CDR3 spans 14 residues. The CDR3 nucleotides are TGTGCCAGCAGCAATCATCAGGCCGATGAAAAACTGTTTTTT. Protein product: CASSNHQADEKLFF.

This clone is a singleton in its sample. This chain links TRBV5-1 with TRBJ1-1; a weak D match, TRBD1 (5 bases). The V gene's germline CDR1 is SGHRS and CDR2 YFSETQ. The V gene lost 5 bases and the J gene lost 1 base, with 6 bases spanning the gap. The CDR3 spans 12 residues. Here the CDR3 reads CASRGANTEAFF. The CDR3 DNA reads as TGCGCCAGCAGAGGGGCGAACACTGAAGCTTTCTTT.

The chain is built from TRBV19 and TRBJ1-6; D is undetermined. Trimming removed 2 bases at V and 0 bases at J, with 11 bases between. CDR1 is LNHDA and CDR2 is SQIVND in the germline V gene (reference sequence). The CDR3 runs 17 residues. CDR3 in amino acids: CASSILGSHSYNSPLHF. Written as DNA, the CDR3 is TGTGCCAGTAGTATACTGGGCTCCCACTCCTATAATTCACCCCTCCACTTT.

The V call is TRBV5-8, the J call TRBJ2-5; 7 bases are a match to TRBD2. The junction had 9 bases not matched to a gene; V was cut back by 4 bases and J by 3 bases. The CDR3 loop spans 15 amino acids. Germline V CDR1 and CDR2: SGHTS, YDEGEE. CDR3 in amino acids: CASSHYWGGKETQYF. The CDR3 DNA follows: TGTGCCAGCAGCCACTACTGGGGGGGTAAAGAGACCCAGTACTTC.

The chain employs TRBV5-8 and TRBJ1-6; D perhaps matches TRBD1 (6 bases). Germline V lookup: CDR1 SGHTS, CDR2 YDEGEE. This CDR3 is 15 amino acids long. The V end lost 5 bases, the J end lost 5 bases, and 14 bases lay between the germline ends. The CDR3 protein is CASSFRDTHNSPLHF. DNA for the CDR3: TGTGCCAGCAGTTTCCGGGACACTCATAATTCACCCCTCCACTTT.

This clone was counted a single time. The chain couples TRBV7-3 to TRBJ2-3; 9 bases are shared with TRBD1. V lost 0 bases to trimming and J lost 1 base; unmatched junction nucleotides: 8. Germline V gene data show CDR1 as SGHTA and CDR2 as FQGTGA. CDR3 length equals 18 residues. The CDR3 region has the DNA TGTGCCAGCAGCTTAACAGGAGGGACAGGGAGCGGCACAGATACGCAGTATTTT. Residues: CASSLTGGTGSGTDTQYF. Full variable domain (outside the CDR3, taken from reference TRBV7-3 and TRBJ2-3): GAGVSQTPSNKVTEKGKYVELRCDPISGHTALYWYRQSLGQGPEFLIYFQGTGAADDSGLPNDRFFAVRPEGSVSTLKIQRTERGDSAVYLCASSLTGGTGSGTDTQYFGPGTRLTVL.

In this sample, this clone turned up a few times. The chain couples TRBV24-1 to TRBJ1-2; 7 bases match TRBD1. This CDR3 is 16 amino acids long. CDR1 and CDR2 (germline): KGHDR, SFDVKD. V dropped 4 bases and J dropped 7; count of bases not matched to a gene: 14. DNA of the CDR3: TGTGCCACCAGTGACCGAACCGCGACAGGGTCCGGTGGCTACACCTTC. Protein sequence: CATSDRTATGSGGYTF.